This T cell receptor (beta chain) was recorded in a study of radiation and T cells in renal cell carcinoma (TCRdb year 2020). About the full investigation: Samples came from a clinical trial, in which primary renal cell carcinomas received 15 Gy stereotactic body radiation therapy followed by nephrectomy 4 weeks later. In total, 50 to 60 samples underwent TCR beta sequencing: 25 or so tumors plus 27 peripheral blood samples. In the approximately 53 samples combined, 4 million to 5 million unique CDR3 nucleotide sequences were found, encoding approximately 2,900,000 unique CDR3 amino acid sequences.

TCR beta libraries were generated from genomic DNA with the immunoSEQ kit, following the manufacturer's recommendations. To prepare the libraries, a first multiplex PCR with proprietary primers was run, followed by a second PCR that added unique barcodes, and a bead cleanup was done after each round. A positive control reaction and a negative control reaction, both provided in the kit, were run with every batch of samples. The final libraries were assessed on an Agilent 4200 TapeStation D1000 ScreenTape, pooled by volume, and quantified by qPCR. Sequencing was performed on an Illumina NextSeq500 with a MidOutput 150-cycle cartridge, and 156 Read1 and 15 Index1 cycles were run with kit custom primers. The pooled library was loaded at roughly 0.98 pM with a 20% PhiX control spike-in. From the authors' description of their analysis: Vendor-processed data were analyzed in R, and a clonotype was defined as all T cells sharing the same CDR3 nucleotide sequence. For clone abundance analyses, frequencies were normalized to the 10,000 most abundant clones in each sample. Public T cell clones, averaging fewer than five per sample, were removed before analysis. Tumor-enriched clonotypes and baseline blood-enriched clonotypes were defined as those with an abundance difference of at least 32-fold between compartments. A beta-binomial differential abundance model was used to identify clonotypes that were expanded or contracted between blood time points. Tumor-blood repertoire similarity was measured with the Baroni-Urbani and Buser coefficient, and group comparisons used two-tailed Wilcoxon tests in R. In its TCRdb copy, this immuneACCESS table keeps in-frame sequences only and misses some clones. Where compared with another copy, unresolved V genes explain less than half of these, and the others have no known cause. From that table come the V and J calls and clone size; the DNA was used to work out D and trimming. This sample comprises about 150,000 clones, more than 70% of them detected only once. The ten largest clonotypes hold 12% of the sample.

CDR1 and CDR2 (MNHNY, SVGAGI) derive from the germline V gene (reference sequence). From cysteine to phenylalanine, the CDR3 is 13 amino acids long. Here the CDR3 DNA is all that survives: 39 bases in frame from base 1. V and J lose 4 bases and 4 bases, and a span of 10 bases separates them. Beyond this particular receptor, the publication reports: Blood repertoire dynamics were not followed beyond 4 weeks after treatment. Because the trial had a single-armed design, the trial could not examine how radiation dose or scheduling affected the TCR repertoire. Because pretreatment tumor biopsies were not available, the study could not determine whether clonotypes were already present within the tumor at baseline. An increase in top tumor clonotypes in blood was observed from baseline to 2 weeks post-radiation, followed by contraction by 4 weeks, which was taken to suggest transient expansion of tumor-resident clones.

The sample's time point label is to be understood as: baseline pretreatment blood. In the paper's terms, the treatment or condition label means: 15 Gy SBRT to primary tumor, nephrectomy 4 weeks later. To track tumor-enriched clonotypes, serial peripheral blood was sampled from radiation-treated patients at baseline and at 2 weeks and 4 weeks after SBRT. Every patient's renal cell carcinoma showed clear cell pathology. Genomic DNA for TCR sequencing was prepared using the QIAamp DNA Blood Mini Kit (Qiagen). The analyses included just those samples that passed every quality control check. Comment on this clone: The antigen it binds to is not known. Nothing much larger sits one base from this clone, and base qualities are not available.

The V and J genes are TRBV6-6 and TRBJ1-1, with the identity of the D gene unclear. This specimen was blood, taken from a patient whose treatment included radiotherapy and nephrectomy. This TCR derives from a woman aged 45 to 65 with renal cell carcinoma. The DNA is TGTGCCAGCAGTTGGGAAACTGTCACTGAAGCTTTCTTT. The encoded protein is CASSWETVTEAFF.